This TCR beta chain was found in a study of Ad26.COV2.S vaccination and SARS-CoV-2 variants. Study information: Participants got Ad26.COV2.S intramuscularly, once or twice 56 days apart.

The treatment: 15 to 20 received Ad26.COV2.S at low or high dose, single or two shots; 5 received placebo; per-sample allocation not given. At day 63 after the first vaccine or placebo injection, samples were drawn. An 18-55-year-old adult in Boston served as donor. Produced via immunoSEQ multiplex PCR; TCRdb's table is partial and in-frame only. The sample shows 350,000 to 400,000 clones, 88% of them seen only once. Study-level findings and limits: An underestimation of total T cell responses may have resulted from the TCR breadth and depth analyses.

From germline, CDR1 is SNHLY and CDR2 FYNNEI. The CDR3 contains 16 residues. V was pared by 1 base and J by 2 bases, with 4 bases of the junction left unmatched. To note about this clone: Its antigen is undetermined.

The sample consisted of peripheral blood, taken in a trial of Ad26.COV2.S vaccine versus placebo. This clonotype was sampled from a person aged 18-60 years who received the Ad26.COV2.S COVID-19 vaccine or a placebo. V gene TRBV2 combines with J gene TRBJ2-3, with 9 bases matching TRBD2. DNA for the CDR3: TGTGCCAGCAGTGAAGTAGCGGGGGTGGACACAGATACGCAGTATTTT. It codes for CASSEVAGVDTDTQYF.